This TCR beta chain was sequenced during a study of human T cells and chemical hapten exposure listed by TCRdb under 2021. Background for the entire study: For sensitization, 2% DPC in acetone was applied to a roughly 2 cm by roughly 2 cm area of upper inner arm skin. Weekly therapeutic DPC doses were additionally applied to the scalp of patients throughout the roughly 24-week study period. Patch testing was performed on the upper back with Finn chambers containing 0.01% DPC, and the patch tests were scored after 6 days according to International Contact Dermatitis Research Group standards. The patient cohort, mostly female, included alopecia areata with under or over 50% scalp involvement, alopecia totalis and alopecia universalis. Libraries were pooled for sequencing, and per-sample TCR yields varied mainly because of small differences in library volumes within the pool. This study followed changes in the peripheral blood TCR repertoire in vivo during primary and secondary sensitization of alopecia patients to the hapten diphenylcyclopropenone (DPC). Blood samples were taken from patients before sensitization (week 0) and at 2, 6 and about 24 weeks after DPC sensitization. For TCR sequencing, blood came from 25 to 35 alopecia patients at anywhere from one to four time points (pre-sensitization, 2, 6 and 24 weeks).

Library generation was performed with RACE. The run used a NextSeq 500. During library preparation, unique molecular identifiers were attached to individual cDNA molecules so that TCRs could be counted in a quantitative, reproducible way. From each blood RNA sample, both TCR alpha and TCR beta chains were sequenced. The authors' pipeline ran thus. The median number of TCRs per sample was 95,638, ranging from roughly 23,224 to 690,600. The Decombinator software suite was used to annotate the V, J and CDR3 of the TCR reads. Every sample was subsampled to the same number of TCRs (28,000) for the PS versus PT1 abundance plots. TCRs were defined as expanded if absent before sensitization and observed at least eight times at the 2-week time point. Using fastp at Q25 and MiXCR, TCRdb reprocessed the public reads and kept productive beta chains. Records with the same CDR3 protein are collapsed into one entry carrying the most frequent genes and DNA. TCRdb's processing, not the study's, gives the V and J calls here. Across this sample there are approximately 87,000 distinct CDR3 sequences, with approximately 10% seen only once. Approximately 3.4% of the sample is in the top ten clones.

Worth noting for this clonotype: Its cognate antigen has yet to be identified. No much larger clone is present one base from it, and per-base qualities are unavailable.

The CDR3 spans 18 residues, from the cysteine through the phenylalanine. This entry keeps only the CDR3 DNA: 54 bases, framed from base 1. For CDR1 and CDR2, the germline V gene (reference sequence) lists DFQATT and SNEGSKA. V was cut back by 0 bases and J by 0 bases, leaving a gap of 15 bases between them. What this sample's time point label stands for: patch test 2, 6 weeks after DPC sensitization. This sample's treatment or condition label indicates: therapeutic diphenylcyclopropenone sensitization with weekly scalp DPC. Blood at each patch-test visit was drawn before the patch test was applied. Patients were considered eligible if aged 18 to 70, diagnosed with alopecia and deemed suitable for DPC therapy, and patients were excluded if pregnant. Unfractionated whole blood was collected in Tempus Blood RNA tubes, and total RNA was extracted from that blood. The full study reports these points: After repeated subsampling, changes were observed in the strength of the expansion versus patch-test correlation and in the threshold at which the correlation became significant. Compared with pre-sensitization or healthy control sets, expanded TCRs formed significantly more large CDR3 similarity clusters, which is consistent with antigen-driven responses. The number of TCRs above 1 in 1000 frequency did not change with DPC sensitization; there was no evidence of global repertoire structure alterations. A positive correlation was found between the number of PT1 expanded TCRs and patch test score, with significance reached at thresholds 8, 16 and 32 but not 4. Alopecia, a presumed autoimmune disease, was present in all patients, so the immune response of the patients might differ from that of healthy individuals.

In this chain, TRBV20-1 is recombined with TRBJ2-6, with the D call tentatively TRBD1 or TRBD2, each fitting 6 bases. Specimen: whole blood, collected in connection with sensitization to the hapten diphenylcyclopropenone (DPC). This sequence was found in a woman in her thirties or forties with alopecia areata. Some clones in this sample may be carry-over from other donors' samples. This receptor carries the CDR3 CSARDPLGGVSGANVLTF. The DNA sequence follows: TGCAGTGCTAGAGACCCCCTGGGGGGCGTCTCTGGGGCCAACGTCCTGACTTTC.